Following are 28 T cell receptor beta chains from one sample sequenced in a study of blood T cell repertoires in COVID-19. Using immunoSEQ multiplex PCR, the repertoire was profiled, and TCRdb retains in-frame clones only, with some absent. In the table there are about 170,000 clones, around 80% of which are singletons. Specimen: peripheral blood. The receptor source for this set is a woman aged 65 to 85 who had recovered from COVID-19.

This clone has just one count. The CDR3 region has the DNA TGTGCCAGCAGCTTGGGACTAGCGGGATTATACAGGGAGACCCAGTACTTC. It specifies CASSLGLAGLYRETQYF. The chain carries TRBV5-6 and TRBJ2-5, with 11 bases lining up with TRBD2. Germline CDR1 and CDR2: SGHDT and YYEEEE. CDR3 length: 17 amino acids. J lost 5 bases, V lost 0 bases, and 9 bases had no gene match.

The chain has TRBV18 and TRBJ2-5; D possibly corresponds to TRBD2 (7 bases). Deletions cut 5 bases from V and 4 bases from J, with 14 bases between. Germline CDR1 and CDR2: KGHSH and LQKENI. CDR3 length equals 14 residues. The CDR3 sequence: CASSRGGVRETQYF. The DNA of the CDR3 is TGTGCCAGCTCAAGAGGGGGGGTGCGAGAGACCCAGTACTTC.

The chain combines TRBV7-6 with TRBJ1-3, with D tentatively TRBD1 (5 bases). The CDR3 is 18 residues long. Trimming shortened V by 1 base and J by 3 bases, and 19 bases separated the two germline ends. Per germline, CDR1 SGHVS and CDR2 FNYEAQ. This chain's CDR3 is CASSLVSAGQGGGNTIYF. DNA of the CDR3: TGTGCCAGCAGCTTAGTCTCGGCAGGGCAGGGAGGTGGAAACACCATATATTTT.

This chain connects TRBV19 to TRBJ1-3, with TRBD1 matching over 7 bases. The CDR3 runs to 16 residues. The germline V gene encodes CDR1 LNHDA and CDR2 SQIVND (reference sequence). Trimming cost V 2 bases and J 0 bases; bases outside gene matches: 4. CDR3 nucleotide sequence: TGTGCCAGTAGTATACGGGACAGCGACTCTGGAAACACCATATATTTT. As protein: CASSIRDSDSGNTIYF.

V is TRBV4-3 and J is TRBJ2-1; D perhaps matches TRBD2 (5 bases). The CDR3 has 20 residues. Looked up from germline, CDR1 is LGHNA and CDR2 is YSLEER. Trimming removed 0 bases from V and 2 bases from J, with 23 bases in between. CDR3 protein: CASSQDPIATDAFTYNEQFF. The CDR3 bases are TGCGCCAGCAGCCAAGATCCGATAGCGACCGACGCTTTCACCTACAATGAGCAGTTCTTC.

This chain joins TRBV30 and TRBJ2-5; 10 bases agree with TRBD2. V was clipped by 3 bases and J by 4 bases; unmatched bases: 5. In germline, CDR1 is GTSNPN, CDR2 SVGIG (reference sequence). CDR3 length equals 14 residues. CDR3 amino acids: CAWSKVAGGETQYF. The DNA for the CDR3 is TGTGCCTGGAGCAAGGTAGCGGGGGGAGAGACCCAGTACTTC.

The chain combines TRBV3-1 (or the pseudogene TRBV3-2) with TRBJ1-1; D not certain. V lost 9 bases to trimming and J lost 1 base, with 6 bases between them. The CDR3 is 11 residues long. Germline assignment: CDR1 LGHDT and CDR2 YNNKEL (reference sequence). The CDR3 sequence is CASGGNTEAFF. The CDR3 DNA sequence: TGTGCCAGTGGAGGGAACACTGAAGCTTTCTTT.

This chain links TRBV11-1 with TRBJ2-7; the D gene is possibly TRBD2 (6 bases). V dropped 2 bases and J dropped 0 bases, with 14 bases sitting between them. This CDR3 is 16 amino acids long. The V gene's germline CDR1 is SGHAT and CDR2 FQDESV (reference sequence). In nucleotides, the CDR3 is TGTGCCAGCAGCTTACGTGGCGGGGCTAACTCCTACGAGCAGTACTTC. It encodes CASSLRGGANSYEQYF.

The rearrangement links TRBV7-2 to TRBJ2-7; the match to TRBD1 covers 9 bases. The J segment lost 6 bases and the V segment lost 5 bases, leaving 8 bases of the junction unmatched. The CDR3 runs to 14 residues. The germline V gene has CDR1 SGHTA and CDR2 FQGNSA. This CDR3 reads CASSKGQGAGEQYF. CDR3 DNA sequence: TGTGCCAGCAGCAAGGGACAGGGTGCCGGCGAGCAGTACTTC.

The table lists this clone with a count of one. This chain's CDR3 is CASSTGAGAEEQFF. CDR3 bases: TGTGCCAGCTCGACAGGGGCGGGGGCAGAAGAGCAGTTCTTC. The chain links TRBV18 to TRBJ2-1; TRBD1 is a possible D gene (8 bases). Looked up from germline, CDR1 is KGHSH and CDR2 is LQKENI. Deletions cut 6 bases from V and 10 bases from J, with 19 bases between. This CDR3 has 14 residues.

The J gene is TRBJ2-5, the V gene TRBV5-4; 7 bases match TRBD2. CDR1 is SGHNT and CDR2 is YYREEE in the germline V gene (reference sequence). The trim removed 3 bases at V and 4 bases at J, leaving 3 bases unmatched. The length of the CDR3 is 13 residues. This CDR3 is CASSSASGETQYF. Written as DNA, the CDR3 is TGTGCCAGCAGCTCTGCTAGCGGAGAGACCCAGTACTTC.

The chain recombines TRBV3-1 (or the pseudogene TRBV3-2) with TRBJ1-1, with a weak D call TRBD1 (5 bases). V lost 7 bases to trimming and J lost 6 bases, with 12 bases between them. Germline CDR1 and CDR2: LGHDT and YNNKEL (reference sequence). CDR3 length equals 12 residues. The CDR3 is CASNRGGAEAFF. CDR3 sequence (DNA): TGTGCCAGCAACCGGGGGGGGGCTGAAGCTTTCTTT.

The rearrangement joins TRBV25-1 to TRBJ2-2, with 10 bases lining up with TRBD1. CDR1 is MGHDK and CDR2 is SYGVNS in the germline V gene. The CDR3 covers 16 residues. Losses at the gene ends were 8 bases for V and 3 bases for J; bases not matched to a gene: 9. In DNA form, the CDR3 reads TGTGCCAGCCGACCTCCCGGGACAGGGGACACCGGGGAGCTGTTTTTT. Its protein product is CASRPPGTGDTGELFF. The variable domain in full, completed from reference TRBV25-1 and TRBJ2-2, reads EADIYQTPRYLVIGTGKKITLECSQTMGHDKMYWYQQDPGMELHLIHYSYGVNSTEKGDLSSESTVSRIRTEHFPLTLESARPSHTSQYLCASRPPGTGDTGELFFGEGSRLTVL.

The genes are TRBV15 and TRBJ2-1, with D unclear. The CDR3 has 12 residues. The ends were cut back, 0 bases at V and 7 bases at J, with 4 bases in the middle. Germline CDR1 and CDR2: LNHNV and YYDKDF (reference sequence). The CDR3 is CATSRDSNEQFF. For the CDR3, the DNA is TGTGCCACCAGCAGAGATAGTAATGAGCAGTTCTTC.

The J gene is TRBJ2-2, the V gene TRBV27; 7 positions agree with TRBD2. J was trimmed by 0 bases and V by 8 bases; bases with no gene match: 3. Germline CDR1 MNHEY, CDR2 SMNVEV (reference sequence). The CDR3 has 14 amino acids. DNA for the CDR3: TGTGCCAGCGCCCGGGGGGCGAACACCGGGGAGCTGTTTTTT. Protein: CASARGANTGELFF.

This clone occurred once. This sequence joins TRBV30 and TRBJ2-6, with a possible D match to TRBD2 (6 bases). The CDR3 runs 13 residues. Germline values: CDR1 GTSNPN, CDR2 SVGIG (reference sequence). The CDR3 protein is CATGGIIGNVLTF. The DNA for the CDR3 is TGTGCTACCGGGGGAATAATAGGCAACGTCCTGACTTTC.

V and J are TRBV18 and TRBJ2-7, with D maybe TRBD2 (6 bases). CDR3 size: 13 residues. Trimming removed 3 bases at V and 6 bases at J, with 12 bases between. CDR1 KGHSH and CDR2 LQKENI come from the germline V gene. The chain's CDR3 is CASSPRQEGEQYF. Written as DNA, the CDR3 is TGTGCCAGCTCACCGCGGCAGGAGGGCGAGCAGTACTTC.

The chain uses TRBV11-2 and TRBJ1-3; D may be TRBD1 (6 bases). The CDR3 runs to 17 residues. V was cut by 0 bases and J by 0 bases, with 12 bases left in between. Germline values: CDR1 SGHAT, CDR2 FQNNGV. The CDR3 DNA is TGTGCCAGCAGCTTAGAAGGGGGACACCTCTCTGGAAACACCATATATTTT. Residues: CASSLEGGHLSGNTIYF.

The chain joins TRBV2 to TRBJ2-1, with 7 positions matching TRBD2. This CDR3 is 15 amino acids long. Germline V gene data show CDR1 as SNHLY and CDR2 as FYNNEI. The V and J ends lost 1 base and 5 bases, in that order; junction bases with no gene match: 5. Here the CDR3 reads CASSEGEGPNNEQFF. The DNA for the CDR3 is TGTGCCAGCAGTGAAGGGGAGGGACCCAACAATGAGCAGTTCTTC.

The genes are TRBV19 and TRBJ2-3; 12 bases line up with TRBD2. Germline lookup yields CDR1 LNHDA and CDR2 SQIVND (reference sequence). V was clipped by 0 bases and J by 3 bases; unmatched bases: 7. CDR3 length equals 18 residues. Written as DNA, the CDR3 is TGTGCCAGTAGTATAGAGGAGGCTAGCGGGAGGGAGACAGATACGCAGTATTTT. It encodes CASSIEEASGRETDTQYF.

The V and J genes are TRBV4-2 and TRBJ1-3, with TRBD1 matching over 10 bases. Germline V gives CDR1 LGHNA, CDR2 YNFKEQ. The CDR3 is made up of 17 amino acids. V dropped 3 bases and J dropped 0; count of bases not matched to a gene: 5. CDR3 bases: TGTGCCAGCAGCCAGGTGACAGGGGGCCCCTCTGGAAACACCATATATTTT. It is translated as CASSQVTGGPSGNTIYF.

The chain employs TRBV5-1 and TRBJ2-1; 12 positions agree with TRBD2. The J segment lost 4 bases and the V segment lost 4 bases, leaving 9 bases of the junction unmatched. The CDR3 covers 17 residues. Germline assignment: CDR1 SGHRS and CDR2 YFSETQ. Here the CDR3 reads CASSTTGTSGRYNEQFF. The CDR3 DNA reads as TGCGCCAGCAGCACAACGGGAACTAGCGGGAGGTACAATGAGCAGTTCTTC.

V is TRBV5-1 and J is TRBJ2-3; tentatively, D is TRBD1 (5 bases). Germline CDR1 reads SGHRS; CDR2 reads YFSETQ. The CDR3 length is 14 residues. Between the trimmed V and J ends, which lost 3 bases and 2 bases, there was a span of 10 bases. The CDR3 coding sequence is TGCGCCAGCAGCTCCAGGGTTGACACAGATACGCAGTATTTT. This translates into CASSSRVDTDTQYF. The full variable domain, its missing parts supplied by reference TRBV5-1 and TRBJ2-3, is KAGVTQTPRYLIKTRGQQVTLSCSPISGHRSVSWYQQTPGQGLQFLFEYFSETQRNKGNFPGRFSGRQFSNSRSEMNVSTLELGDSALYLCASSSRVDTDTQYFGPGTRLTVL.

In nucleotides, the CDR3 is TGTGCCAGCAGCCAAGATCACCTAGCGGGAGGCCGGAATGAGCAGTTCTTC. Its protein product is CASSQDHLAGGRNEQFF. The chain carries TRBV14 and TRBJ2-1, with 11 bases matching TRBD2. The CDR3 length is 17 residues. The V gene's germline CDR1 is SGHDN and CDR2 FVKESK. With V trimmed by 0 bases and J by 7 bases, 8 bases remained unmatched.

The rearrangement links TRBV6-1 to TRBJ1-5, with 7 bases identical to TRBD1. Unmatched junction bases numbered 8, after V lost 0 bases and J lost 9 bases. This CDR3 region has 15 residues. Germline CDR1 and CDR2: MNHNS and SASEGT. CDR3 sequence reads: CASSEASRGFGPQHF. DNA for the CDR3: TGTGCCAGCAGTGAAGCTAGCAGGGGGTTTGGGCCCCAGCATTTT.

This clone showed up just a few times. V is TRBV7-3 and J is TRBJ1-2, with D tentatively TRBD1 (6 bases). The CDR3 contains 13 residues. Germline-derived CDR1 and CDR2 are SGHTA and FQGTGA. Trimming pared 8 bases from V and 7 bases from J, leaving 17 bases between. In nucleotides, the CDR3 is TGTGCCAGCCGCCAAGGGGGGGGCTCTGGCTACACCTTC. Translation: CASRQGGGSGYTF.

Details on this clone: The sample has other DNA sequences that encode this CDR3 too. The CDR3 spells CASRDRDYEQYF. The CDR3 nucleotides are TGTGCCAGCCGGGACAGGGACTACGAGCAGTACTTC. The genes are TRBV2 and TRBJ2-7, with TRBD1 identical over 9 bases. The CDR3 has 12 residues. Trimming removed 8 bases from V and 3 bases from J; junction bases left unmatched: 2. Germline CDR1 SNHLY, CDR2 FYNNEI.

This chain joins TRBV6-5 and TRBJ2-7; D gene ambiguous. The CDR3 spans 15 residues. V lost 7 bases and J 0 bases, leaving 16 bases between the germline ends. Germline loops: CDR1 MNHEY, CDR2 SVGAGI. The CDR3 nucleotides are TGTGCCAGCACCCGCGTGCGCGGCCGCTCCTACGAGCAGTACTTC. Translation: CASTRVRGRSYEQYF.